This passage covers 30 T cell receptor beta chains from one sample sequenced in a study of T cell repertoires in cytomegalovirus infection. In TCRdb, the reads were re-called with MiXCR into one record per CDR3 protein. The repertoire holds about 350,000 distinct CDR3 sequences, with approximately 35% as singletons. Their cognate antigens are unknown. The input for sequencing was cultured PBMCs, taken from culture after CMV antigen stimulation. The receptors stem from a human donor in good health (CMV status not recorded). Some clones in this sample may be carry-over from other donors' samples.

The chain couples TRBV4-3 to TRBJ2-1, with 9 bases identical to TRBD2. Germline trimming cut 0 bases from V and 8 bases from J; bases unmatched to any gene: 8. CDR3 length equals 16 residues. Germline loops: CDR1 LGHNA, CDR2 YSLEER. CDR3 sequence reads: CASSQEGNSGSYEQFF. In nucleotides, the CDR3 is TGCGCCAGCAGCCAAGAAGGGAATAGCGGGAGCTATGAGCAGTTCTTC.

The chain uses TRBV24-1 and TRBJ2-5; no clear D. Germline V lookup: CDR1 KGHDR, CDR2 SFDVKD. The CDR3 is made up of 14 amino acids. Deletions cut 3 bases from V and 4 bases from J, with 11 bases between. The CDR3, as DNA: TGTGCCACCAGTGATCGATCTAGGTCAGAGACCCAGTACTTC. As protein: CATSDRSRSETQYF.

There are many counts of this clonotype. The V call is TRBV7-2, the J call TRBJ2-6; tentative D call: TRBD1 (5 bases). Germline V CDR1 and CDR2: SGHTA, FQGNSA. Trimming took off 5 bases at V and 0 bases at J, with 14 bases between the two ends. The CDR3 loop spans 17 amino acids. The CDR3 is CASSIRQPSSGANVLTF. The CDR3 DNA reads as TGTGCCAGCAGCATCCGACAGCCGAGCTCTGGGGCCAACGTCCTGACTTTC.

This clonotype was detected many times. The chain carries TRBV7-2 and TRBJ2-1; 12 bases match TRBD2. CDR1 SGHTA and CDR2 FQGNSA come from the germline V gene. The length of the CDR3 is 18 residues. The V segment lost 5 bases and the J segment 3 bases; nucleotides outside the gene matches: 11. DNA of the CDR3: TGTGCCAGCAGCGTACTAGCGGGAGGAGATAACCTCTACAATGAGCAGTTCTTC. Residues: CASSVLAGGDNLYNEQFF.

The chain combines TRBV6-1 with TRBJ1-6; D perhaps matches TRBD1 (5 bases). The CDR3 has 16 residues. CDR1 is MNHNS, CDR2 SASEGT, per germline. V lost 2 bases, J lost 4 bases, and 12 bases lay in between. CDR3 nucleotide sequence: TGTGCCAGCAGTGAAACCCCGACAGATTATAATTCACCCCTCCACTTT. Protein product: CASSETPTDYNSPLHF.

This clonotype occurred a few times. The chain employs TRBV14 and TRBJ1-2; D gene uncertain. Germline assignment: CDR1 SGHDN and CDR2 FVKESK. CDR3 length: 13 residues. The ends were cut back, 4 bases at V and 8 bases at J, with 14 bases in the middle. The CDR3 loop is CASSPYLGGGYTF. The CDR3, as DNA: TGTGCCAGCAGCCCGTATTTAGGCGGGGGCTACACCTTC.

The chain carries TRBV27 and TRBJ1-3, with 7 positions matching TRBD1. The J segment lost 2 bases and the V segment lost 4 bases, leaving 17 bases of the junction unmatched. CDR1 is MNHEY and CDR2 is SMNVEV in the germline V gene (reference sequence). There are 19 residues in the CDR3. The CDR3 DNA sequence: TGTGCCAGCAGTTCCCGCGGGGACAGAAGAGTAGGGACTGGAAACACCATATATTTT. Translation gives CASSSRGDRRVGTGNTIYF.

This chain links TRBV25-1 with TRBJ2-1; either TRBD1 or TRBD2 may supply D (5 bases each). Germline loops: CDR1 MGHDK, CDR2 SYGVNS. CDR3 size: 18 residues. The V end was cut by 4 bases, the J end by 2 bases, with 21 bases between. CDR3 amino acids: CASSALGKQEVTYNEQFF. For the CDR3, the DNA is TGTGCCAGCAGTGCCTTGGGGAAACAGGAGGTTACCTACAATGAGCAGTTCTTC.

CDR3 in amino acids: CASSVKQGVDTEAFF. CDR3 DNA: TGCGCCAGCAGCGTCAAACAGGGGGTCGACACTGAAGCTTTCTTT. The V gene is TRBV4-1, the J gene TRBJ1-1, with TRBD1 identical over 8 bases. CDR3 length: 15 amino acids. J was trimmed by 3 bases and V by 5 bases; bases with no gene match: 8. Germline V gene sequence: CDR1 MGHRA, CDR2 YSYEKL.

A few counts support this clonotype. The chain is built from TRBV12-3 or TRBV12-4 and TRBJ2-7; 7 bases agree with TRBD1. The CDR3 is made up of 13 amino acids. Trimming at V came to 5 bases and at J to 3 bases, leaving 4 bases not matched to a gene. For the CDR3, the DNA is TGTGCCAGCAGTAGGACAGGCATCTACGAGCAGTACTTC. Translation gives CASSRTGIYEQYF.

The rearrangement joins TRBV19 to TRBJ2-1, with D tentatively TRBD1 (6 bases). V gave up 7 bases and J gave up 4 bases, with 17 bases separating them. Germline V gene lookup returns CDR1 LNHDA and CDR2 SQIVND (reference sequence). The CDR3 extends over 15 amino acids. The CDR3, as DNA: TGTGCCAGTACGCCGACCGGGACACCGTACAATGAGCAGTTCTTC. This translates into CASTPTGTPYNEQFF.

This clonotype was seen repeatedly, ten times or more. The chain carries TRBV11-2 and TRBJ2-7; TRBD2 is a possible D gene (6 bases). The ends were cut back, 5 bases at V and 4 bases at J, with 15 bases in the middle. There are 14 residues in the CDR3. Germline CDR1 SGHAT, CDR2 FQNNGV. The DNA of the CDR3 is TGTGCCAGCAGCCGCCCTGGGCGGGGTTACGAGCAGTACTTC. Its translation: CASSRPGRGYEQYF.

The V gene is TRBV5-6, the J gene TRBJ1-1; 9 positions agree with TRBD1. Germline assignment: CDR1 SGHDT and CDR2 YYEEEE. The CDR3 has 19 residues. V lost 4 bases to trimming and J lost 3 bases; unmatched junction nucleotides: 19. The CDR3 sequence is CASSKTGTGNTRRDTEAFF. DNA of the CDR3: TGTGCCAGCAGCAAGACCGGGACAGGGAATACCCGAAGGGACACTGAAGCTTTCTTT. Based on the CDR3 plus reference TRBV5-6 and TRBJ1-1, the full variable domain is DAGVTQSPTHLIKTRGQQVTLRCSPKSGHDTVSWYQQALGQGPQFIFQYYEEEERQRGNFPDRFSGHQFPNYSSELNVNALLLGDSALYLCASSKTGTGNTRRDTEAFFGQGTRLTVV.

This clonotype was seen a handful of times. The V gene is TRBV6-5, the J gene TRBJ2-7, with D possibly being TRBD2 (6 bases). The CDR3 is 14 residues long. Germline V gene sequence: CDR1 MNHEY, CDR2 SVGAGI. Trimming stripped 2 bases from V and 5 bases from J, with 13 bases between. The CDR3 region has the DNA TGTGCCAGCAGTTACCTAGCGAGAAATGACGAGCAGTACTTC. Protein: CASSYLARNDEQYF.

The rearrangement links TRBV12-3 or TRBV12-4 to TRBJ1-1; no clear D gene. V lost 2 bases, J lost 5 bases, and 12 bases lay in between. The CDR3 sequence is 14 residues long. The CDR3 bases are TGTGCCAGCAGTTTAAGTGCCGGAGGTACTGAAGCTTTCTTT. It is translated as CASSLSAGGTEAFF.

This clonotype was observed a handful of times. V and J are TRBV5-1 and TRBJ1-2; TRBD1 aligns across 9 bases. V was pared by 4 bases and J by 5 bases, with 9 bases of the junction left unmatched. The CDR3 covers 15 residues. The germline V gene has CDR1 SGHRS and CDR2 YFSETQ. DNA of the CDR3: TGCGCCAGCAGCCTCCGGGACAGGGAGTATTATGGCTACACCTTC. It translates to CASSLRDREYYGYTF.

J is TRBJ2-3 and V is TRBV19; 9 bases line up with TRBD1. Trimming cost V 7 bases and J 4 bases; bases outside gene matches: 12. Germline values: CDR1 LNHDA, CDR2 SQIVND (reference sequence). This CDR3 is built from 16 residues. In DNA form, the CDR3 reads TGTGCCAGTAAGAAACGCCCGGGACAGGGTGCAGATACGCAGTATTTT. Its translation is CASKKRPGQGADTQYF.

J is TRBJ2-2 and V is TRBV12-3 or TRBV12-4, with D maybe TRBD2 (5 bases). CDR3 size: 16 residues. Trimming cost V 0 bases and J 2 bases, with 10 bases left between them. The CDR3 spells CASSLAGGGNTGELFF. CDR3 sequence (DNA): TGTGCCAGCAGTTTAGCTGGAGGCGGTAACACCGGGGAGCTGTTTTTT.

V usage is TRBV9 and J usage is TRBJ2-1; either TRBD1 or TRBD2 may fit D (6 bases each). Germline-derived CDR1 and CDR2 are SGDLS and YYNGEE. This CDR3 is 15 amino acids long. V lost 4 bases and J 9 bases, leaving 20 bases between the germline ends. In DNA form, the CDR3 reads TGTGCCAGCAGCAGCCGGGGGAGAGGGGGTTTTGAGCAGTTCTTC. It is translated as CASSSRGRGGFEQFF.

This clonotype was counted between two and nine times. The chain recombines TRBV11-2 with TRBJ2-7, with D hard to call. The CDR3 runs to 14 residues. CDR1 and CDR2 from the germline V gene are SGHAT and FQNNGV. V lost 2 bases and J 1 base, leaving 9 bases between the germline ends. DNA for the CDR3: TGTGCCAGCAGCTTACTTTGGGGATCCTACGAGCAGTACTTC. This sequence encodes CASSLLWGSYEQYF.

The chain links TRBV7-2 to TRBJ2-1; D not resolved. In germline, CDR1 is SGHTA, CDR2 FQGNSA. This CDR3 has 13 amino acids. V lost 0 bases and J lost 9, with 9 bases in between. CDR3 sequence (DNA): TGTGCCAGCAGCTTAGCCAGGTCTGGTGAGCAGTTCTTC. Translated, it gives CASSLARSGEQFF.

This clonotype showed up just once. The CDR3 nucleotides are TGTGCCAGCTCACTTGGACTAGGAGGCCTCTACGAGCAGTACTTC. Its protein product is CASSLGLGGLYEQYF. J is TRBJ2-7 and V is TRBV18; 7 bases align to TRBD2. Germline-derived CDR1 and CDR2 are KGHSH and LQKENI. Losses at the gene ends were 4 bases for V and 3 bases for J; bases not matched to a gene: 9. The CDR3 loop spans 15 amino acids.

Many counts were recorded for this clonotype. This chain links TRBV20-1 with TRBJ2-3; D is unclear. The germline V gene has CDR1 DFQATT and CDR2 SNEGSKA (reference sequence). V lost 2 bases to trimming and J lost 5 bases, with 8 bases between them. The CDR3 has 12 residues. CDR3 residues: CSARSLGDTQYF. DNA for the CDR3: TGCAGTGCTAGATCCCTTGGAGATACGCAGTATTTT.

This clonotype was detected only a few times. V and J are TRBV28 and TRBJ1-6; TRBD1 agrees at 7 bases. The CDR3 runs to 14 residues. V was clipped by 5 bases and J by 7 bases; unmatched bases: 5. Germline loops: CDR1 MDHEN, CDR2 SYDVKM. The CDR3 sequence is CASSTGTVNSPLHF. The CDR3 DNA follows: TGTGCCAGCAGTACAGGGACAGTCAATTCACCCCTCCACTTT.

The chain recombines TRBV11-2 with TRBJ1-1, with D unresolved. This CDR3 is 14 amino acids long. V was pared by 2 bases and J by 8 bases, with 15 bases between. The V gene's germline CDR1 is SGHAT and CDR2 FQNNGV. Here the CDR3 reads CASSLSPNNEEAFF. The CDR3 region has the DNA TGTGCCAGCAGCTTATCTCCAAATAACGAGGAAGCTTTCTTT.

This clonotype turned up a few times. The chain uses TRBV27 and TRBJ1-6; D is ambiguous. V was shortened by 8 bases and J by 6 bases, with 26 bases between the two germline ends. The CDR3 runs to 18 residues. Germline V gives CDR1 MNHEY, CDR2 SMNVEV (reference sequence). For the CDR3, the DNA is TGTGCCAGCGGCAACCCCTTTAGTAAGGGTGTCGGTAATTCACCCCTCCACTTT. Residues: CASGNPFSKGVGNSPLHF.

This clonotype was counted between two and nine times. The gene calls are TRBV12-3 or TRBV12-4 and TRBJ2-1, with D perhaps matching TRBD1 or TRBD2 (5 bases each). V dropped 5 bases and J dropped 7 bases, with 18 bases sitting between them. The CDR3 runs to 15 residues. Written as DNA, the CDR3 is TGTGCCAGCAGTGGGGCCGGGATGGGGGAGAATGAGCAGTTCTTC. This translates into CASSGAGMGENEQFF.

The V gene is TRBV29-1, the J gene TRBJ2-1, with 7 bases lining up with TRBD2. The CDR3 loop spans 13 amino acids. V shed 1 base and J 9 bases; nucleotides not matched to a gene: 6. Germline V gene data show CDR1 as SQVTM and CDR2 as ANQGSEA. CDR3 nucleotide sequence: TGCAGCGTTGAAGTCGGGGGGAGAATTGAGCAGTTCTTC. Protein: CSVEVGGRIEQFF.

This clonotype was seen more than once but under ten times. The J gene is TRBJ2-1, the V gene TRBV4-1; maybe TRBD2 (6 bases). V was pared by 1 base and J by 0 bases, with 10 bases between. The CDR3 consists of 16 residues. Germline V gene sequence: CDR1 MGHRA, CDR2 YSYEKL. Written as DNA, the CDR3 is TGCGCCAGCAGCCAAGTCGCGGGATTCTCCTACAATGAGCAGTTCTTC. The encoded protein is CASSQVAGFSYNEQFF.

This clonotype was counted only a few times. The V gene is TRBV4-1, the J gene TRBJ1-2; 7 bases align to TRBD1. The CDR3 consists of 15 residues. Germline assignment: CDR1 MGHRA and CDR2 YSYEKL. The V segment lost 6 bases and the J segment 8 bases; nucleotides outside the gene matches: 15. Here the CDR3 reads CASRAPGQVEEGYTF. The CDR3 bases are TGCGCCAGCAGGGCCCCTGGACAGGTTGAGGAAGGCTACACCTTC.